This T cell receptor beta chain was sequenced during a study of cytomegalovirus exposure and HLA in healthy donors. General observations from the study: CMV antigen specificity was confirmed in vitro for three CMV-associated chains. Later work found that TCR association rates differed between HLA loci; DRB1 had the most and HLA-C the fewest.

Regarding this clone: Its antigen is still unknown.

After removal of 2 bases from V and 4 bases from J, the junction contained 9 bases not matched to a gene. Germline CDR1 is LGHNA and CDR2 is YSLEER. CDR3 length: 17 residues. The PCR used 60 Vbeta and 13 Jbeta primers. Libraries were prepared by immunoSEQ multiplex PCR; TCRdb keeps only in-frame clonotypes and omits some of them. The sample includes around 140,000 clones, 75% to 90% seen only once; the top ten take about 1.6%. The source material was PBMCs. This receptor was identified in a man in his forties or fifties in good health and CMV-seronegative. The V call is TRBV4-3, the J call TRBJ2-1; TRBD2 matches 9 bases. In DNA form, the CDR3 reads TGCGCCAGCAGCCAAATTGGTAGCGGGGGCATGTACAATGAGCAGTTCTTC. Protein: CASSQIGSGGMYNEQFF.